The 8 T cell receptor beta chains presented below share a single source sample, sequenced in a study of CD8+CD57+ T cells in acquired aplastic anemia. Sequenced patients had shown CD8+CD57+ cell expansion by flow cytometry. CDR3 and TCR beta VDJ profiling relied on a genomic DNA template. In TCRdb, the reads were re-called with MiXCR into one record per CDR3 protein. The data contain 200,000 to 250,000 distinct CDR3 sequences, about 62% of them seen just once; the ten biggest clones take up roughly 61%. The sample was sorted CD4+, CD8+, or CD8+CD57+ T cells (not recorded which) from PBMCs. All receptors derive from a human donor with aplastic anemia.

V gene TRBV7-2 combines with J gene TRBJ2-1; perhaps TRBD2 as D (5 bases). This CDR3 contains 16 residues. From germline, CDR1 is SGHTA and CDR2 FQGNSA. V lost 5 bases to trimming and J lost 8 bases, with 22 bases between them. This CDR3 reads CASSPQRTTPRDEQFF. The CDR3 region has the DNA TGTGCCAGCAGCCCTCAAAGGACCACGCCGAGGGATGAGCAGTTCTTC. The variable domain in full, completed from reference TRBV7-2 and TRBJ2-1, reads GAGVSQSPSNKVTEKGKDVELRCDPISGHTALYWYRQSLGQGLEFLIYFQGNSAPDKSGLPSDRFSAERTGGSVSTLTIQRTQQEDSAVYLCASSPQRTTPRDEQFFGPGTRLTVL.

This clonotype is a singleton in its sample. The gene calls are TRBV20-1 and TRBJ1-6; TRBD1 aligns across 9 bases. The germline V gene has CDR1 DFQATT and CDR2 SNEGSKA (reference sequence). This CDR3 contains 17 residues. V dropped 5 bases and J dropped 3; count of bases not matched to a gene: 11. The CDR3 is CSARDRAPGVYNSPLHF. The CDR3 DNA reads TGCAGTGCTCGGGACAGGGCCCCAGGAGTCTATAATTCACCCCTCCACTTT.

The chain is built from TRBV20-1 and TRBJ2-1; a weak D match, TRBD2 (5 bases). The CDR3 runs to 17 residues. The germline V gene has CDR1 DFQATT and CDR2 SNEGSKA (reference sequence). The V gene lost 0 bases and the J gene lost 0 bases, with 15 bases spanning the gap. The CDR3 nucleotides are TGCAGTGCTAGAGATGGACTCGGTGTTAGCTCCTACAATGAGCAGTTCTTC. Its translation: CSARDGLGVSSYNEQFF.

The chain uses TRBV7-2 and TRBJ1-1; unclear D gene. Per the germline V gene, CDR1 is SGHTA and CDR2 is FQGNSA. CDR3 length equals 14 residues. The V gene lost 1 base and the J gene lost 1 base, with 7 bases spanning the gap. The CDR3 spells CASSLDPGNTEAFF. For the CDR3, the DNA is TGTGCCAGCAGCTTAGATCCAGGGAACACTGAAGCTTTCTTT.

This chain connects TRBV20-1 to TRBJ2-7; 7 bases agree with TRBD1. CDR3 length: 13 residues. The V gene's germline CDR1 is DFQATT and CDR2 SNEGSKA (reference sequence). Unmatched junction bases numbered 7, after V lost 8 bases and J lost 0 bases. The CDR3 here is CSLTDRSSYEQYF. In nucleotides, the CDR3 is TGCAGTTTAACGGACAGGAGCTCCTACGAGCAGTACTTC.

The chain employs TRBV15 and TRBJ1-4; no clear D gene. Germline CDR1 and CDR2: LNHNV and YYDKDF (reference sequence). This CDR3 contains 13 residues. Deletions cut 5 bases from V and 8 bases from J, with 12 bases between. The CDR3 sequence: CATSPPEREKLFF. In DNA form, the CDR3 reads TGTGCCACCAGCCCACCTGAACGAGAAAAACTGTTTTTT.

The sample holds many counts of this clonotype. The chain carries TRBV3-1 and TRBJ2-7; D is possibly TRBD2 (5 bases). Germline V gene data show CDR1 as LGHDT and CDR2 as YNNKEL (reference sequence). The V gene lost 4 bases and the J gene lost 3 bases, with 16 bases spanning the gap. CDR3 length equals 15 residues. The CDR3 protein is CASSPGEAVHYEQYF. CDR3 DNA: TGTGCCAGCAGCCCAGGAGAAGCGGTCCACTACGAGCAGTACTTC.

On this clonotype: The conserved final phenylalanine or tryptophan is absent from the CDR3, which likely points to a read error. CDR3 amino acids: CASSSGPLSYLPLHY. The CDR3, as DNA: TGTGCCAGCAGCTCGGGACCCCTCTCCTATTTACCCCTCCACTAT. The V call is TRBV7-8, the J call TRBJ1-6, with D possibly TRBD1 on 5 matching bases. The length of the CDR3 is 15 residues. Trimming removed 4 bases at V and 12 bases at J, with 19 bases between. CDR1 SGHVS and CDR2 FQNEAQ come from the germline V gene.